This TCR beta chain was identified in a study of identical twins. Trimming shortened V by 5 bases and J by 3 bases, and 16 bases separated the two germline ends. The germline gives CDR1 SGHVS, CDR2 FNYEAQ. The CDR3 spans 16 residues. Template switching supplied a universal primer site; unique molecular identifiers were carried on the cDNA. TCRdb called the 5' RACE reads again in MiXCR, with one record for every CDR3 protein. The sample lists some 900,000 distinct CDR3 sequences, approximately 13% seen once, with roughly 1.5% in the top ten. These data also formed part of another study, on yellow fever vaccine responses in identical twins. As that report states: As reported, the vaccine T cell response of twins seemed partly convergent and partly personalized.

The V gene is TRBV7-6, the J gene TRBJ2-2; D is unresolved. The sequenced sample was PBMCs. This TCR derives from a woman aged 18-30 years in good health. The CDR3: CASSQKRRADTGELFF. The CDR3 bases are TGTGCCAGCAGCCAAAAGAGGAGAGCCGACACCGGGGAGCTGTTTTTT.